The text below deals with one T cell receptor (beta chain). In the authors' workflow: Amplifying reference gene primers gave estimates of nucleated cell counts. Repertoires were generated with immunoSEQ multiplex PCR, while TCRdb's copy carries only in-frame clones and drops some. V, J and clone size are taken as reported in that table, and D and trimming were inferred from the DNA itself. Of about half a million clones in the sample, 70% to 90% were seen once. Looked up from germline, CDR1 is SGDLS and CDR2 is YYNGEE. V lost 0 bases, J lost 3 bases, and 16 bases lay in between. The CDR3 has 16 residues. The data derive from a study of blood T cell repertoires in COVID-19. Looking at the study overall: COVID-19 samples collected from the United States, Italy and Spain covered acute and convalescent phases. T cells, B-cell-depleted T cells, or PBMCs supplied cDNA or gDNA.

This TCR derives from a human donor in a cohort sampled during active COVID-19. The sequenced sample was peripheral blood. V gene TRBV9 combines with J gene TRBJ2-7, with D maybe TRBD2 (6 bases). CDR3: CASSVGASGHIYEQYF. The CDR3 coding sequence is TGTGCCAGCAGCGTAGGGGCCAGCGGGCACATCTACGAGCAGTACTTC.